This passage covers 29 T cell receptor beta chains from one sample sequenced in a study of technical replicates of blood from a few donors. Clones were sequenced by immunoSEQ multiplex PCR, and TCRdb holds only the in-frame ones, with some missing. Of about 73,000 clones in the sample, approximately 93% were seen once. The specimen was T cells isolated from PBMCs. All receptors derive from a human donor in good health.

The V call is TRBV19, the J call TRBJ1-1, with D uncertain. Germline V lookup: CDR1 LNHDA, CDR2 SQIVND (reference sequence). V was clipped by 3 bases and J by 5 bases, with 7 bases between them. This CDR3 has 12 amino acids. CDR3 nucleotides: TGTGCCAGTAGTATTCGGGAAACTGAAGCTTTCTTT. Translated, it gives CASSIRETEAFF.

CDR3 bases: TGTGCCAGCAGCTTGCTAGTTGGCGATGAGCAGTTCTTC. It codes for CASSLLVGDEQFF. The chain recombines TRBV11-1 with TRBJ2-1; D is ambiguous. The germline V gene has CDR1 SGHAT and CDR2 FQDESV (reference sequence). This CDR3 is 13 amino acids long. V dropped 3 bases and J dropped 8 bases, with 11 bases sitting between them.

The CDR3 DNA sequence: TGCGCCAGCAGTCAATCTCGGGTAGGGGACACGAACACCGGGGAGCTGTTTTTT. It is translated as CASSQSRVGDTNTGELFF. The genes are TRBV23-1 and TRBJ2-2; TRBD1 might be the D (6 bases). TRBV23-1 is classed as an ORF, of uncertain function. V was pared by 0 bases and J by 0 bases, with 14 bases between. There are 18 residues in the CDR3.

The J gene is TRBJ2-2, the V gene TRBV27; 8 bases are shared with TRBD2. The CDR3 is 18 amino acids. Trimming cost V 0 bases and J 8 bases; bases outside gene matches: 14. From germline, CDR1 is MNHEY and CDR2 SMNVEV (reference sequence). The CDR3 bases are TGTGCCAGCAGTTTATCCAGGGGTAGCGGGGTTACGGCAGGGGAGCTGTTTTTT. This sequence encodes CASSLSRGSGVTAGELFF.

This CDR3 reads CASSFLQGYGYTF. In DNA, the CDR3 is TGTGCCAGCAGTTTTCTACAGGGGTATGGCTACACCTTC. The rearrangement joins TRBV28 to TRBJ1-2; 7 nucleotides align to TRBD1. V was clipped by 3 bases and J by 5 bases; unmatched bases: 3. From germline, CDR1 is MDHEN and CDR2 SYDVKM. CDR3 length: 13 residues.

This rearrangement joins TRBV5-6 to TRBJ1-6, with D possibly matching TRBD1 (6 bases). The CDR3 has 15 residues. Germline CDR1 and CDR2: SGHDT and YYEEEE. Between the trimmed V and J ends, which lost 3 bases and 10 bases, there was a span of 17 bases. CDR3 in DNA: TGTGCCAGCAGCTCTCTACAGGGCCATGACTCACCCCTCCACTTT. Translation: CASSSLQGHDSPLHF.

The chain links TRBV7-2 to TRBJ2-2; D is possibly TRBD1 (6 bases). The CDR3 runs 14 residues. Germline V gene data show CDR1 as SGHTA and CDR2 as FQGNSA. V lost 5 bases and J 5 bases, leaving 12 bases between the germline ends. The CDR3, as DNA: TGTGCCAGCAGCCGAGGACAGCGGACCGGGGAGCTGTTTTTT. Translating gives CASSRGQRTGELFF.

J is TRBJ2-3 and V is TRBV7-6; TRBD2 aligns across 7 bases. The CDR3 loop spans 13 amino acids. V dropped 8 bases and J dropped 2; count of bases not matched to a gene: 4. In germline, CDR1 is SGHVS, CDR2 FNYEAQ. In DNA, the CDR3 is TGTGCCAGCCGTAGCGGGTTCACAGATACGCAGTATTTT. It yields the protein CASRSGFTDTQYF.

This clone was seen once. This rearrangement joins TRBV2 to TRBJ2-1, with 7 bases fitting TRBD2. Trimming at V came to 11 bases and at J to 10 bases, leaving 17 bases not matched to a gene. The length of the CDR3 is 14 residues. Germline V gene sequence: CDR1 SNHLY, CDR2 FYNNEI. In nucleotides, the CDR3 is TGTGCCGGAACACGAGCCGGCCGACTAGCAGAGCAGTTCTTC. This gives the protein CAGTRAGRLAEQFF. The whole variable domain, remainder taken from reference TRBV2 and TRBJ2-1, is EPEVTQTPSHQVTQMGQEVILRCVPISNHLYFYWYRQILGQKVEFLVSFYNNEISEKSEIFDDQFSVERPDGSNFTLKIRSTKLEDSAMYFCAGTRAGRLAEQFFGPGTRLTVL.

The chain has TRBV19 and TRBJ2-7; 9 positions agree with TRBD2. V lost 6 bases to trimming and J lost 3 bases; unmatched junction nucleotides: 15. This CDR3 is 17 amino acids long. Germline lookup yields CDR1 LNHDA and CDR2 SQIVND (reference sequence). The DNA for the CDR3 is TGTGCCAGTAGCCGGGCCTCCACTAGCGGGTTGGACTACGAGCAGTACTTC. Translated: CASSRASTSGLDYEQYF.

The table lists this clone with a few counts. This chain links TRBV18 with TRBJ2-3, with D possibly matching TRBD1 (6 bases). This CDR3 contains 15 residues. The V gene lost 2 bases and the J gene lost 1 base, with 10 bases spanning the gap. The germline V gene has CDR1 KGHSH and CDR2 LQKENI. The CDR3 DNA reads TGTGCCAGCTCACCATCACAGGGCCGCACAGATACGCAGTATTTT. Its protein is CASSPSQGRTDTQYF.

This chain joins TRBV6-6 and TRBJ1-1; 7 nucleotides line up with TRBD1. The V and J ends lost 4 bases and 1 base, in that order; junction bases with no gene match: 9. This CDR3 spans 16 amino acids. Germline values: CDR1 MNHNY, CDR2 SVGAGI (reference sequence). CDR3 nucleotide sequence: TGTGCCAGCAGTTCTCATCAGAGGGGGCGGAACACTGAAGCTTTCTTT. Translation: CASSSHQRGRNTEAFF.

V is TRBV19 and J is TRBJ2-1; 8 bases match TRBD2. Losses at the gene ends were 3 bases for V and 4 bases for J; bases not matched to a gene: 5. The CDR3 runs 15 residues. Germline CDR1 LNHDA, CDR2 SQIVND (reference sequence). For the CDR3, the DNA is TGTGCCAGTAGTATCGGGGGGGCTGGGTACAATGAGCAGTTCTTC. Residues: CASSIGGAGYNEQFF.

This clone was seen more than once but under ten times. Its ends do not fully match the called genes, so a read error is possible. The chain couples TRBV30 to TRBJ1-1; D is uncertain. This CDR3 has 11 residues. Germline V gene sequence: CDR1 GTSNPN, CDR2 SVGIG (reference sequence). The CDR3 protein is CARSINTEAFF. CDR3 DNA sequence: TGTGCCCGGAGTATAAACACTGAAGCTTTCTTT.

The V and J genes are TRBV7-9 and TRBJ2-1; a weak D match, TRBD1 (6 bases). CDR1 and CDR2 from the germline V gene are SEHNR and FQNEAQ (reference sequence). The CDR3 is made up of 15 amino acids. V gave up 5 bases and J gave up 5 bases, with 16 bases separating them. The CDR3 protein is CASSTWTDEHNEQFF. For the CDR3, the DNA is TGTGCCAGCAGCACATGGACAGATGAGCACAATGAGCAGTTCTTC.

The V and J genes are TRBV7-6 and TRBJ2-7; D gene uncertain. From germline, CDR1 is SGHVS and CDR2 FNYEAQ. The CDR3 is made up of 14 amino acids. V was shortened by 5 bases and J by 2 bases, with 13 bases between the two germline ends. The CDR3 DNA sequence: TGTGCCAGCAGCCCCCTAAATTATGCCTACGAGCAGTACTTC. It encodes CASSPLNYAYEQYF.

The chain has TRBV13 and TRBJ2-2; perhaps TRBD2 as D (5 bases). From germline, CDR1 is PRHDT and CDR2 FYEKMQ (reference sequence). The CDR3 runs 17 residues. The V gene lost 5 bases and the J gene lost 0 bases, with 16 bases spanning the gap. The CDR3 DNA is TGTGCCAGCAGCCCCCCTCTTCCGGGGTCGAACACCGGGGAGCTGTTTTTT. Protein: CASSPPLPGSNTGELFF.

This clone appeared a single time. The rearrangement links TRBV7-6 to TRBJ2-2, with D unresolved. The CDR3 sequence is 16 residues long. CDR1 SGHVS and CDR2 FNYEAQ come from the germline V gene. Trimming removed 2 bases from V and 4 bases from J, with 14 bases in between. CDR3 in DNA: TGTGCCAGCAGCTTAATCCCGAGATCGGTCACCGGGGAGCTGTTTTTT. Translated: CASSLIPRSVTGELFF.

The J gene is TRBJ1-1, the V gene TRBV29-1; D is unresolved. Germline assignment: CDR1 SQVTM and CDR2 ANQGSEA. This CDR3 region has 13 residues. V was cut by 6 bases and J by 5 bases, with 16 bases left in between. CDR3: CSVVAETGTEAFF. The CDR3 bases are TGCAGCGTAGTGGCTGAAACCGGGACTGAAGCTTTCTTT.

The chain uses TRBV5-1 and TRBJ2-1; TRBD1 might be the D (6 bases). V lost 2 bases and J lost 7, with 16 bases in between. There are 15 residues in the CDR3. Per the germline V gene, CDR1 is SGHRS and CDR2 is YFSETQ. DNA for the CDR3: TGCGCCAGCAGCTTACTATCCGGGACACTAAATGAGCAGTTCTTC. It codes for CASSLLSGTLNEQFF. The whole variable domain, remainder taken from reference TRBV5-1 and TRBJ2-1, is KAGVTQTPRYLIKTRGQQVTLSCSPISGHRSVSWYQQTPGQGLQFLFEYFSETQRNKGNFPGRFSGRQFSNSRSEMNVSTLELGDSALYLCASSLLSGTLNEQFFGPGTRLTVL.

V and J are TRBV4-2 and TRBJ1-1; D remains unclear. This CDR3 contains 15 residues. The germline gives CDR1 LGHNA, CDR2 YNFKEQ. Trimming removed 2 bases at V and 1 base at J, with 11 bases between. CDR3: CASSQPGRGNTEAFF. The CDR3 nucleotides read TGTGCCAGCAGCCAACCCGGACGGGGGAACACTGAAGCTTTCTTT.

The V gene is TRBV19, the J gene TRBJ2-7; 11 bases match TRBD1. This CDR3 comprises 15 residues. The germline CDR1 and CDR2 sequences are LNHDA and SQIVND (reference sequence). Trimming cost V 5 bases and J 4 bases; bases outside gene matches: 7. The CDR3: CASSYGQGAGYEQYF. In DNA, the CDR3 is TGTGCCAGTAGTTACGGACAGGGGGCAGGATACGAGCAGTACTTC.

The chain uses TRBV27 and TRBJ2-3; 7 bases are a match to TRBD1. Germline V CDR1 and CDR2: MNHEY, SMNVEV (reference sequence). CDR3 size: 15 residues. The V gene end was trimmed by 1 base and the J gene end by 6 bases; junction bases not matched to a gene: 7. The CDR3, as DNA: TGTGCCAGCAGTTTATGGCAGGGGGTGAGGGATACGCAGTATTTT. It encodes CASSLWQGVRDTQYF.

The CDR3 loop is CASSRLTGYGYTF. The CDR3 coding sequence is TGTGCCAGCAGCCGTTTAACAGGCTATGGCTACACCTTC. The V and J genes are TRBV28 and TRBJ1-2, with D possibly matching TRBD1 (5 bases). From germline, CDR1 is MDHEN and CDR2 SYDVKM. The CDR3 is 13 residues long. Trimming left V 6 bases short and J 4 bases short, with 12 bases between.

The CDR3 coding sequence is TGTGCCGGGGCGGGAACGACCGGTTACGAGCAGTACTTC. It encodes CAGAGTTGYEQYF. This chain links TRBV7-9 with TRBJ2-7, with D perhaps TRBD2 (6 bases). CDR1 and CDR2 from the germline V gene are SEHNR and FQNEAQ (reference sequence). Trimming cost V 11 bases and J 4 bases, with 18 bases left between them. This CDR3 has 13 amino acids.

The rearrangement uses TRBV18 and TRBJ2-7, with D unclear. V lost 0 bases and J lost 4, with 10 bases in between. This CDR3 contains 14 residues. Per germline, CDR1 KGHSH and CDR2 LQKENI. This chain's CDR3 is CASSPPGLVYEQYF. The DNA for the CDR3 is TGTGCCAGCTCACCACCCGGGTTAGTATACGAGCAGTACTTC.

The V call is TRBV2, the J call TRBJ2-7; 9 nucleotides line up with TRBD1. The junction had 3 bases not matched to a gene; V was cut back by 3 bases and J by 0 bases. This CDR3 contains 15 residues. The germline CDR1 and CDR2 sequences are SNHLY and FYNNEI. The CDR3: CASSDRDRASYEQYF. In nucleotides, the CDR3 is TGTGCCAGCAGTGACCGGGACAGGGCCTCCTACGAGCAGTACTTC. Supplemented by reference TRBV2 and TRBJ2-7, the full variable domain reads EPEVTQTPSHQVTQMGQEVILRCVPISNHLYFYWYRQILGQKVEFLVSFYNNEISEKSEIFDDQFSVERPDGSNFTLKIRSTKLEDSAMYFCASSDRDRASYEQYFGPGTRLTVT.

This chain connects TRBV7-2 to TRBJ1-5, with TRBD1 matching 7 bases. The germline V gene encodes CDR1 SGHTA and CDR2 FQGNSA. Losses at the gene ends were 5 bases for V and 4 bases for J; bases not matched to a gene: 5. The CDR3 is 14 amino acids. The DNA for the CDR3 is TGTGCCAGCAGCCGACAGGGATTAAATCAGCCCCAGCATTTT. The encoded protein is CASSRQGLNQPQHF.

The chain combines TRBV2 with TRBJ1-6, with TRBD1 matching 10 bases. Germline V gives CDR1 SNHLY, CDR2 FYNNEI. V shed 8 bases and J 9 bases; nucleotides not matched to a gene: 4. The CDR3 has 13 residues. CDR3 sequence (DNA): TGTGCCAGCGAGGACAGGGGGGGTTCACCCCTCCACTTT. Translated, it gives CASEDRGGSPLHF.